This T cell receptor (beta chain) appears in the sequencing data of a study of blood T cell repertoires in COVID-19. For the study at large: The United States, Italy and Spain were the sources of the acute and convalescent COVID-19 samples. Nucleic acid was either cDNA or gDNA, and it came from T cells, B-cell-depleted T cells, or PBMCs.

Patients from Seattle were sampled longitudinally, starting during active infection. V lost 0 bases to trimming and J lost 8 bases; unmatched junction nucleotides: 11. Germline V CDR1 and CDR2: SGHNT, YENEEA. The CDR3 length is 17 residues. This clone was counted a single time. Authors' analysis steps: Nucleated cell counts were estimated from reference gene primer amplification. Repertoires were generated with immunoSEQ multiplex PCR, while TCRdb's copy carries only in-frame clones and drops some. For V, J and clone size, that table is used; D and trimming come from the DNA. Here the sample spans hundreds of thousands of clones, around 86% being singletons.

The receptor comes from a woman aged 50 to 60 with COVID-19, enrolled during active disease. The rearrangement joins TRBV11-3 to TRBJ2-1; 9 nucleotides line up with TRBD2. The sample taken for sequencing was peripheral blood. CDR3 in amino acids: CASSLDPVNSGSYEQFF. The CDR3 nucleotides read TGTGCCAGCAGCTTAGATCCTGTAAATAGCGGGAGCTATGAGCAGTTCTTC.